Listed below are T cell receptor beta chains from one sample, sequenced in a study of cytomegalovirus exposure and HLA in healthy donors. Profiling relied on immunoSEQ multiplex PCR, and the TCRdb table lists in-frame clones only, not all of them. The table lists roughly 130,000 clones, approximately 79% of them singletons. The specimen sequenced was PBMCs. The source is a man aged 18-30 years in good health and CMV-seropositive. Both conserved end residues are part of each CDR3. A D gene is named only where the DNA matches it firmly. Not all rows give a size; the values are once, few, many and, for expanded clones, a class.

clone_size,v_call,d_call,j_call,cdr3_aa,cdr3_nt
NA,TRBV7-2,TRBD2,TRBJ2-2,CASSGGLAGVGTGELFF,TGTGCCAGCAGCGGGGGACTAGCGGGAGTTGGCACCGGGGAGCTGTTTTTT
NA,TRBV9,NA,TRBJ2-2,CASSVEVTLGGGELFF,TGTGCCAGCAGCGTAGAGGTGACCTTGGGGGGCGGGGAGCTGTTTTTT
NA,TRBV29-1,NA,TRBJ1-2,CSAGGANYGYTF,TGCAGCGCCGGAGGGGCTAACTATGGCTACACCTTC
NA,TRBV19,TRBD2,TRBJ2-1,CASSSRTSGVEQFF,TGTGCCAGTAGTTCGAGGACTAGCGGGGTCGAGCAGTTCTTC
NA,TRBV6-5,NA,TRBJ1-5,CASSPQGDQPQHF,TGTGCCAGCAGCCCTCAAGGGGATCAGCCCCAGCATTTT
NA,TRBV27,TRBD1,TRBJ1-2,CASSQQGTGGYTF,TGTGCCAGCAGCCAACAGGGGACGGGTGGCTACACCTTC
NA,TRBV30,NA,TRBJ2-5,CAWSQKAGGETQYF,TGTGCCTGGAGTCAAAAAGCGGGCGGAGAGACCCAGTACTTC
NA,TRBV10-2,TRBD1,TRBJ1-4,CASQGQFNEKLFF,TGCGCCAGCCAGGGACAGTTTAATGAAAAACTGTTTTTT
NA,TRBV5-6,TRBD1,TRBJ2-7,CASFQRVHTGGPLGEQYF,TGTGCCAGCTTCCAACGAGTCCACACAGGGGGCCCTTTAGGCGAGCAGTACTTC
NA,TRBV29-1,TRBD1,TRBJ1-3,CSVTRQGGNTIYF,TGCAGCGTTACCCGACAGGGGGGAAACACCATATATTTT
NA,TRBV25-1,TRBD1,TRBJ2-6,CASSRTGNSGANVLTF,TGTGCCAGCAGCCGGACAGGGAACTCTGGGGCCAACGTCCTGACTTTC
NA,TRBV19,NA,TRBJ1-3,CASSPHLVNTIYF,TGTGCCAGTAGTCCACATCTCGTAAACACCATATATTTT
NA,TRBV18,NA,TRBJ2-3,CASSPPSVDTQYF,TGTGCCAGCTCACCACCGAGTGTAGATACGCAGTATTTT
once,TRBV14,TRBD2,TRBJ2-7,CASSQGSGRARQYF,TGTGCCAGCAGCCAAGGAAGCGGGAGGGCCAGGCAGTACTTC
NA,TRBV7-9,NA,TRBJ2-7,CASSLAGQNYEQYF,TGTGCCAGCAGCTTAGCCGGACAGAACTACGAGCAGTACTTC
NA,TRBV10-1,TRBD2,TRBJ2-3,CASALRGGTDTQYF,TGCGCCAGTGCCCTCCGGGGGGGCACAGATACGCAGTATTTT
NA,TRBV28,NA,TRBJ1-5,CASTIGGSVQPQHF,TGTGCCAGCACCATTGGGGGGTCCGTTCAGCCCCAGCATTTT
NA,TRBV6-1,NA,TRBJ2-5,CASSPGGTQETQYF,TGTGCCAGCAGTCCCGGCGGCACCCAAGAGACCCAGTACTTC
NA,TRBV29-1,TRBD2,TRBJ2-4,CSATGLANYQENIQYF,TGCAGCGCAACGGGACTAGCGAACTATCAGGAAAACATTCAGTACTTC
NA,TRBV9,TRBD2,TRBJ2-5,CASSVGGRGEETQYF,TGTGCCAGCAGCGTAGGAGGGAGGGGAGAAGAGACCCAGTACTTC
once,TRBV10-2,TRBD2,TRBJ2-7,CASSGGRAREQYF,TGCGCCAGCAGCGGCGGGAGGGCCCGCGAGCAGTACTTC
once,TRBV29-1,NA,TRBJ1-2,CSVDDTGYGYTF,TGCAGCGTTGATGACACAGGGTATGGCTACACCTTC
NA,TRBV6-1,TRBD1,TRBJ2-1,CASSEAQGQGNNEQFF,TGTGCCAGCAGTGAAGCGCAGGGACAGGGGAACAATGAGCAGTTCTTC
once,TRBV27,NA,TRBJ2-7,CASSLGQTYEQYF,TGTGCCAGCAGTTTGGGCCAGACCTACGAGCAGTACTTC
once,TRBV4-1,TRBD1,TRBJ1-4,CASSQGDRDNEKLFF,TGCGCCAGCAGCCAAGGGGACAGGGATAATGAAAAACTGTTTTTT
NA,TRBV28,NA,TRBJ2-7,CASRNKQGRGTYEQYF,TGTGCCAGCAGAAATAAACAGGGGCGCGGGACCTACGAGCAGTACTTC
NA,TRBV29-1,NA,TRBJ1-2,CSVVPRRGDYGYTF,TGCAGCGTTGTCCCTCGGAGGGGAGACTATGGCTACACCTTC
NA,TRBV5-4,TRBD1,TRBJ2-4,CASSWGDRGSLAKNIQYF,TGTGCCAGCAGCTGGGGGGACAGGGGGTCCTTAGCCAAAAACATTCAGTACTTC
NA,TRBV5-1,NA,TRBJ2-3,CASSLGLLRTDTQYF,TGCGCCAGCAGCTTGGGATTACTGCGCACAGATACGCAGTATTTT
NA,TRBV12-5,TRBD2,TRBJ2-5,CASGLSGSETQYF,TGTGCTAGTGGTTTAAGCGGGAGCGAGACCCAGTACTTC
NA,TRBV5-4,NA,TRBJ2-7,CASSSPRAPGQYF,TGTGCCAGCAGCTCGCCCAGGGCCCCCGGGCAGTACTTC
few,TRBV7-9,TRBD1,TRBJ2-3,CATEPGQGLTDTQYF,TGTGCCACCGAGCCGGGACAGGGTTTGACAGATACGCAGTATTTT
NA,TRBV27,TRBD2,TRBJ2-5,CASGGLAAGETQYF,TGTGCCAGCGGTGGACTAGCGGCGGGGGAGACCCAGTACTTC
NA,TRBV9,NA,TRBJ2-1,CASAEAALSSYNEQFF,TGTGCCAGCGCCGAGGCGGCATTAAGCTCCTACAATGAGCAGTTCTTC
NA,TRBV28,TRBD1,TRBJ1-4,CASSPTGEPNEKLFF,TGTGCCAGCAGTCCCACAGGGGAGCCTAATGAAAAACTGTTTTTT
NA,TRBV2,TRBD2,TRBJ2-1,CASSEWAGGTPTYNEQFF,TGTGCCAGCAGTGAATGGGCGGGGGGGACCCCTACCTACAATGAGCAGTTCTTC
NA,TRBV7-7,TRBD2,TRBJ2-7,CASSSIYPGGEQYF,TGTGCTAGCAGCTCTATATACCCCGGGGGGGAGCAGTACTTC
NA,TRBV11-1,TRBD1,TRBJ1-1,CASSWGTVNTEAFF,TGTGCCAGCAGCTGGGGGACAGTTAACACTGAAGCTTTCTTT